What follows are 30 T cell receptor beta chains derived from one specimen sequenced in a study of OX40 agonist ivuxolimab in advanced cancers. Clones were sequenced by immunoSEQ multiplex PCR, and TCRdb holds only the in-frame ones, with some missing. The table lists roughly 86,000 clones, 80% to 95% of them singletons, with 0.95% to 1.2% in the top ten. Here the sequenced sample was CD4+ or CD8+ T cells sorted from blood, taken in a trial of the OX40 agonist ivuxolimab. These receptors all stem from an adult with an advanced solid tumor such as melanoma, head and neck, liver or kidney cancer.

This chain connects TRBV30 to TRBJ1-6; 8 bases are a match to TRBD1. Germline CDR1 reads GTSNPN; CDR2 reads SVGIG (reference sequence). This CDR3 is 14 amino acids long. Trimming removed 4 bases from V and 7 bases from J; junction bases left unmatched: 6. CDR3 residues: CAWTGTGMNSPLHF. Written as DNA, the CDR3 is TGTGCCTGGACCGGGACAGGCATGAATTCACCCCTCCACTTT.

This chain links TRBV19 with TRBJ2-3, with TRBD2 identical over 9 bases. CDR1 and CDR2 (germline): LNHDA, SQIVND (reference sequence). Trimming at V came to 3 bases and at J to 3 bases, leaving 7 bases not matched to a gene. The CDR3 loop spans 16 amino acids. The CDR3, as DNA: TGTGCCAGTAGTATTGGGACGACTAGCGGTACAGATACGCAGTATTTT. Protein sequence: CASSIGTTSGTDTQYF.

The V gene is TRBV4-1, the J gene TRBJ2-3, with TRBD1 matching over 9 bases. This CDR3 comprises 16 residues. The V gene end was trimmed by 2 bases and the J gene end by 3 bases; junction bases not matched to a gene: 6. Looked up from germline, CDR1 is MGHRA and CDR2 is YSYEKL. In DNA form, the CDR3 reads TGCGCCAGCAGCCAAACTGGACAGGGGAGGACAGATACGCAGTATTTT. Its translation: CASSQTGQGRTDTQYF.

The chain joins TRBV6-5 to TRBJ2-3; D gene uncertain. The CDR3 runs to 16 residues. Germline CDR1 and CDR2: MNHEY and SVGAGI. Deletions cut 3 bases from V and 1 base from J, with 14 bases between. This CDR3 reads CASSYRAFQGTDTQYF. The CDR3 DNA follows: TGTGCCAGCAGTTATAGGGCTTTCCAGGGCACAGATACGCAGTATTTT.

The chain couples TRBV19 to TRBJ2-5; D unclear. Germline CDR1 LNHDA, CDR2 SQIVND (reference sequence). V lost 6 bases, J lost 0 bases, and 5 bases lay in between. The CDR3 sequence is 12 residues long. In DNA, the CDR3 is TGTGCCAGTAGCGCTAACCAAGAGACCCAGTACTTC. Translating gives CASSANQETQYF.

The rearrangement links TRBV28 to TRBJ2-6; weak D call: TRBD1 (5 bases). V was shortened by 6 bases and J by 0 bases, with 12 bases between the two germline ends. Looked up from germline, CDR1 is MDHEN and CDR2 is SYDVKM. The CDR3 covers 16 residues. DNA for the CDR3: TGTGCCAGCAGCCGCGGAGACAGCTCTGGGGCCAACGTCCTGACTTTC. It is translated as CASSRGDSSGANVLTF.

This clone was recorded a few times. The J gene is TRBJ1-1, the V gene TRBV5-6; D gene ambiguous. With 1 base removed from V and 4 bases from J, the gap between germline ends came to 14 bases. The CDR3 is 15 amino acids. The germline V gene has CDR1 SGHDT and CDR2 YYEEEE. CDR3 protein: CASSLIRQSGTEAFF. The CDR3 nucleotides read TGTGCCAGCAGCTTGATTCGGCAGTCAGGCACTGAAGCTTTCTTT. The variable domain in full, completed from reference TRBV5-6 and TRBJ1-1, reads DAGVTQSPTHLIKTRGQQVTLRCSPKSGHDTVSWYQQALGQGPQFIFQYYEEEERQRGNFPDRFSGHQFPNYSSELNVNALLLGDSALYLCASSLIRQSGTEAFFGQGTRLTVV.

V usage is TRBV7-2 and J usage is TRBJ2-5, with 7 bases matching TRBD2. Germline V gives CDR1 SGHTA, CDR2 FQGNSA. Trimming at V came to 0 bases and at J to 0 bases, leaving 4 bases not matched to a gene. The CDR3 spans 16 residues. The CDR3 DNA sequence: TGTGCCAGCAGCTTAGCGCAGGCGGGAGACCAAGAGACCCAGTACTTC. This codes for CASSLAQAGDQETQYF.

This sequence joins TRBV27 and TRBJ2-5; a weak D match, TRBD1 (5 bases). The CDR3 totals 16 residues. Trimming removed 4 bases at V and 0 bases at J, with 15 bases between. Germline lookup yields CDR1 MNHEY and CDR2 SMNVEV (reference sequence). The CDR3 DNA follows: TGTGCCAGCAGTTCCCCCGGTAACAGGAACCAAGAGACCCAGTACTTC. This encodes CASSSPGNRNQETQYF.

J is TRBJ2-2 and V is TRBV19, with a weak D call TRBD1 (6 bases). The V gene lost 1 base and the J gene lost 5 bases, with 14 bases spanning the gap. Germline CDR1 reads LNHDA; CDR2 reads SQIVND (reference sequence). This CDR3 contains 16 residues. CDR3 nucleotide sequence: TGTGCCAGTAGTATAGGGACAGCGGTCGGGACCGGGGAGCTGTTTTTT. Its translation: CASSIGTAVGTGELFF.

The chain has TRBV10-2 and TRBJ1-3; no definite D call. The CDR3 extends over 13 amino acids. Trimming cost V 3 bases and J 4 bases, with 7 bases left between them. Germline assignment: CDR1 WSHSY and CDR2 SAAADI. The CDR3 loop is CASSEFVGNTIYF. As DNA, the CDR3 is TGCGCCAGCAGTGAATTTGTGGGAAACACCATATATTTT.

This chain links TRBV4-3 with TRBJ2-4; D is ambiguous. Germline CDR1 reads LGHNA; CDR2 reads YSLEER. The CDR3 extends over 13 amino acids. V lost 0 bases to trimming and J lost 7 bases, with 7 bases between them. The CDR3 nucleotides read TGCGCCAGCAGCCAAGATTATCGGAACATTCAGTACTTC. Translating gives CASSQDYRNIQYF.

The rearrangement joins TRBV7-8 to TRBJ2-1; a possible D gene is TRBD2 (5 bases). Trimming took 3 bases from V and 10 from J, leaving 16 bases between them. Germline CDR1 reads SGHVS; CDR2 reads FQNEAQ. This CDR3 is built from 14 residues. This CDR3 is CASSFLRGSGEQFF. The CDR3, as DNA: TGTGCCAGCAGCTTTCTGAGAGGGAGTGGCGAGCAGTTCTTC.

The V gene is TRBV7-9, the J gene TRBJ2-1; 11 nucleotides align to TRBD1. CDR3 length: 15 amino acids. CDR1 is SEHNR, CDR2 FQNEAQ, per germline (reference sequence). V gave up 4 bases and J gave up 5 bases; unmatched junction bases: 4. CDR3 amino acids: CASSWGTGGNNEQFF. DNA of the CDR3: TGTGCCAGCAGCTGGGGGACAGGGGGGAACAATGAGCAGTTCTTC.

The chain carries TRBV11-1 and TRBJ2-7, with a tentative D call TRBD2 (6 bases). Trimming took 0 bases from V and 0 from J, leaving 12 bases between them. Germline CDR1 reads SGHAT; CDR2 reads FQDESV (reference sequence). The CDR3 length is 16 residues. CDR3 DNA: TGTGCCAGCAGCTTAGCGGGAACGGGAGCCTCCTACGAGCAGTACTTC. Amino acids: CASSLAGTGASYEQYF.

V gene TRBV9 combines with J gene TRBJ2-7, with D tentatively TRBD2 (6 bases). CDR3 length equals 14 residues. Germline V gene sequence: CDR1 SGDLS, CDR2 YYNGEE. V lost 1 base to trimming and J lost 2 bases, with 10 bases between them. The chain's CDR3 is CASSVLAVPYEQYF. CDR3 in DNA: TGTGCCAGCAGCGTATTAGCGGTACCCTACGAGCAGTACTTC.

The V and J genes are TRBV7-3 and TRBJ2-5, with TRBD1 matching 9 bases. V lost 2 bases to trimming and J lost 2 bases; unmatched junction nucleotides: 3. This CDR3 region has 15 residues. In germline, CDR1 is SGHTA, CDR2 FQGTGA. DNA for the CDR3: TGTGCCAGCAGCTTAGGGGACAGGGAACAAGAGACCCAGTACTTC. It codes for CASSLGDREQETQYF.

CDR3 bases: TGTGCCAGCAGCCCGACAGTGTACCAAGAGACCCAGTACTTC. It specifies CASSPTVYQETQYF. The rearrangement uses TRBV7-3 and TRBJ2-5; D might be TRBD1 (5 bases). V lost 5 bases to trimming and J lost 0 bases, with 10 bases between them. Germline CDR1 is SGHTA and CDR2 is FQGTGA. This CDR3 has 14 residues.

The V and J genes are TRBV7-2 and TRBJ2-1, with a tentative D call TRBD2 (6 bases). This CDR3 spans 16 amino acids. The V gene lost 4 bases and the J gene lost 5 bases, with 18 bases spanning the gap. From germline, CDR1 is SGHTA and CDR2 FQGNSA. CDR3 residues: CASSSSSANLDNEQFF. CDR3 coding DNA: TGTGCCAGCAGCTCTTCTAGCGCGAATTTAGACAATGAGCAGTTCTTC.

The rearrangement uses TRBV6-5 and TRBJ2-7; D not resolved. The V and J ends lost 7 bases and 0 bases respectively, with 7 bases between them. This CDR3 spans 12 amino acids. Germline-derived CDR1 and CDR2 are MNHEY and SVGAGI. DNA for the CDR3: TGTGCCAGCAAAACCAGCTCCTACGAGCAGTACTTC. Translating it yields CASKTSSYEQYF.

The gene calls are TRBV5-1 and TRBJ2-7, with D uncertain. The CDR3 totals 13 residues. Between the trimmed V and J ends, which lost 4 bases and 6 bases, there was a span of 14 bases. CDR1 SGHRS and CDR2 YFSETQ come from the germline V gene. This CDR3 reads CASSTLSPAEQYF. The DNA for the CDR3 is TGCGCCAGCAGCACCCTCTCACCGGCCGAGCAGTACTTC.

The gene calls are TRBV5-1 and TRBJ2-3, with TRBD2 matching 7 bases. Germline CDR1 SGHRS, CDR2 YFSETQ. Trimming took 0 bases from V and 2 from J; bases not matched to a gene: 3. The CDR3 runs 15 residues. The CDR3 spells CASSLGAGSTDTQYF. CDR3 bases: TGCGCCAGCAGCTTGGGAGCGGGATCCACAGATACGCAGTATTTT.

V is TRBV7-9 and J is TRBJ1-1; possibly TRBD1 for D (6 bases). This CDR3 spans 14 amino acids. Trimming took 8 bases from V and 2 from J, leaving 15 bases between them. The germline V gene has CDR1 SEHNR and CDR2 FQNEAQ (reference sequence). The CDR3 DNA reads as TGTGCCAGCGGATTACAGGGAAGAAACACTGAAGCTTTCTTT. As protein: CASGLQGRNTEAFF.

The rearrangement joins TRBV7-2 to TRBJ2-5; 10 nucleotides agree with TRBD2. This CDR3 region has 15 residues. J was trimmed by 5 bases and V by 2 bases; bases with no gene match: 5. Germline loops: CDR1 SGHTA, CDR2 FQGNSA. The CDR3 sequence: CASSLSSGSFETQYF. The CDR3, as DNA: TGTGCCAGCAGCTTATCTAGCGGGAGTTTCGAGACCCAGTACTTC.

CDR3 coding DNA: TGTGCCAGCAGTGGAAGGGCCGCAGCTTACAATGAGCAGTTCTTC. Amino acid sequence: CASSGRAAAYNEQFF. The chain is built from TRBV6-1 and TRBJ2-1; no firm D call. CDR1 is MNHNS and CDR2 is SASEGT in the germline V gene. The CDR3 covers 15 residues. Trimming shortened V by 4 bases and J by 4 bases, and 14 bases separated the two germline ends.

CDR3 residues: CASSLVLYGYEQYF. The CDR3 coding sequence is TGCGCCAGCAGCTTGGTTTTGTACGGCTACGAGCAGTACTTC. The chain employs TRBV5-1 and TRBJ2-7; no clear D. The germline CDR1 and CDR2 sequences are SGHRS and YFSETQ. V was shortened by 0 bases and J by 3 bases, with 10 bases between the two germline ends. The CDR3 extends over 14 amino acids.

This sequence joins TRBV7-9 and TRBJ1-4; D unclear. The V gene's germline CDR1 is SEHNR and CDR2 FQNEAQ (reference sequence). With 5 bases removed from V and 0 bases from J, the gap between germline ends came to 13 bases. CDR3 size: 16 residues. CDR3 DNA: TGTGCCAGCAGCCTAACGATTGGGGCAACTAATGAAAAACTGTTTTTT. This translates into CASSLTIGATNEKLFF.

In nucleotides, the CDR3 is TGTGCCAGCAGCGACCGGGACTTAAATGAGCAGTTCTTC. It specifies CASSDRDLNEQFF. The V gene is TRBV5-6, the J gene TRBJ2-1, with D perhaps TRBD2 (6 bases). There are 13 residues in the CDR3. Germline lookup yields CDR1 SGHDT and CDR2 YYEEEE. Between the trimmed V and J ends, which lost 4 bases and 7 bases, there was a span of 12 bases.

The rearrangement links TRBV5-1 to TRBJ2-2; 12 bases match TRBD2. CDR1 is SGHRS and CDR2 is YFSETQ in the germline V gene. The CDR3 consists of 15 residues. Trimming removed 0 bases from V and 9 bases from J; junction bases left unmatched: 3. DNA of the CDR3: TGCGCCAGCAGCTTGGGACTAGCGGGAGTAAGGGAGCTGTTTTTT. This codes for CASSLGLAGVRELFF.

V usage is TRBV14 and J usage is TRBJ1-3, with D unresolved. CDR3 size: 18 residues. Trimming removed 1 base from V and 6 bases from J, with 22 bases in between. Germline assignment: CDR1 SGHDN and CDR2 FVKESK. The CDR3 is CASSQVPPYVKVLNTIYF. The CDR3, as DNA: TGTGCCAGCAGCCAAGTTCCACCCTACGTTAAAGTTCTAAACACCATATATTTT.